What follows are 18 T cell receptor beta chains derived from one specimen sequenced in a study of blood T cell repertoires in COVID-19. Libraries were prepared by immunoSEQ multiplex PCR; TCRdb keeps only in-frame clonotypes and omits some of them. Among approximately 50,000 clones listed, roughly nine tenths were seen once. The specimen sequenced was peripheral blood. Every receptor here comes from an elderly woman with acute or convalescent COVID-19.

The chain has TRBV5-1 and TRBJ2-1; 11 nucleotides match TRBD2. The CDR3 consists of 15 residues. V dropped 3 bases and J dropped 9; count of bases not matched to a gene: 8. Germline V gives CDR1 SGHRS, CDR2 YFSETQ. CDR3 sequence (DNA): TGCGCCAGCAGCTCGGCTAGCGGGGGGACGTTTGAGCAGTTCTTC. Translating gives CASSSASGGTFEQFF.

The rearrangement joins TRBV5-1 to TRBJ2-7; 10 bases are shared with TRBD2. V dropped 2 bases and J dropped 0; count of bases not matched to a gene: 5. Germline-derived CDR1 and CDR2 are SGHRS and YFSETQ. CDR3 length: 16 amino acids. The CDR3 spells CASSLAGGRSSYEQYF. For the CDR3, the DNA is TGCGCCAGCAGCTTAGCGGGGGGGAGGAGCTCCTACGAGCAGTACTTC.

This CDR3 is CASSRRGQGDETQYF. The CDR3 bases are TGTGCCAGCAGTCGCCGGGGGCAGGGGGATGAGACCCAGTACTTC. This sequence joins TRBV28 and TRBJ2-5, with D tentatively TRBD1 (7 bases). Looked up from germline, CDR1 is MDHEN and CDR2 is SYDVKM. Between the trimmed V and J ends, which lost 5 bases and 5 bases, there was a span of 18 bases. CDR3 length: 15 residues.

The chain combines TRBV24-1 with TRBJ2-1, with 11 bases fitting TRBD2. The J segment lost 8 bases and the V segment lost 3 bases, leaving 8 bases of the junction unmatched. This CDR3 region has 16 residues. Germline assignment: CDR1 KGHDR and CDR2 SFDVKD. The DNA for the CDR3 is TGTGCCACCAGTGATAGGAGTAGCGGGGGGGCCGATGAGCAGTTCTTC. Translated: CATSDRSSGGADEQFF.

The chain couples TRBV19 to TRBJ1-3, with D unclear. Germline CDR1 reads LNHDA; CDR2 reads SQIVND (reference sequence). V gave up 1 base and J gave up 2 bases, with 9 bases separating them. The CDR3 sequence is 15 residues long. The CDR3 sequence: CASSIVAVPGNTIYF. The CDR3 DNA sequence: TGTGCCAGTAGTATAGTGGCAGTTCCTGGAAACACCATATATTTT. Looking up the rest from reference TRBV19 and TRBJ1-3 gives the full variable domain: DGGITQSPKYLFRKEGQNVTLSCEQNLNHDAMYWYRQDPGQGLRLIYYSQIVNDFQKGDIAEGYSVSREKKESFPLTVTSAQKNPTAFYLCASSIVAVPGNTIYFGEGSWLTVV.

This clone was seen only a few times. J is TRBJ1-5 and V is TRBV6-1; possible D gene TRBD1, 6 bases. Per germline, CDR1 MNHNS and CDR2 SASEGT. Trimming took 2 bases from V and 2 from J, leaving 10 bases between them. This CDR3 is 15 amino acids long. The CDR3 sequence is CASSEMAGGNQPQHF. The CDR3 DNA reads as TGTGCCAGCAGTGAAATGGCAGGGGGCAATCAGCCCCAGCATTTT.

This clone was recorded a few times. The V call is TRBV5-1, the J call TRBJ2-5, with TRBD1 matching over 8 bases. This CDR3 has 14 amino acids. Germline V gene data show CDR1 as SGHRS and CDR2 as YFSETQ. With V trimmed by 2 bases and J by 4 bases, 4 bases remained unmatched. CDR3 nucleotide sequence: TGCGCCAGCAGCTTCGGACAGGGTGGAGAGACCCAGTACTTC. It codes for CASSFGQGGETQYF.

The chain employs TRBV6-5 and TRBJ1-2, with D perhaps TRBD1 (6 bases). V dropped 7 bases and J dropped 4 bases, with 19 bases sitting between them. The CDR3 is 15 amino acids. CDR1 is MNHEY, CDR2 SVGAGI, per germline. CDR3 in amino acids: CASNKQTRQVYGYTF. The DNA for the CDR3 is TGTGCCAGCAATAAACAAACCAGACAGGTCTATGGCTACACCTTC.

The V and J genes are TRBV12-5 and TRBJ1-2; 8 bases fit TRBD1. J was trimmed by 8 bases and V by 4 bases; bases with no gene match: 6. In germline, CDR1 is LGHNT, CDR2 FRNRAP. This CDR3 is built from 13 residues. CDR3 sequence: CASGSDRVWGYTF. CDR3 DNA: TGTGCTAGTGGTTCGGACAGGGTCTGGGGCTACACCTTC.

The rearrangement joins TRBV3-1 (or the pseudogene TRBV3-2) to TRBJ2-1; D is possibly TRBD2 (6 bases). The germline V gene encodes CDR1 LGHDT and CDR2 YNNKEL (reference sequence). There are 14 residues in the CDR3. The V end was cut by 3 bases, the J end by 8 bases, with 14 bases between. The CDR3 region is CASSHGGAEDEQFF. For the CDR3, the DNA is TGTGCCAGCAGCCATGGCGGGGCCGAGGATGAGCAGTTCTTC.

The chain joins TRBV3-1 (or the pseudogene TRBV3-2) to TRBJ1-5; D might be TRBD1 (5 bases). The CDR3 spans 16 residues. Trimming stripped 1 base from V and 5 bases from J, with 15 bases between. Germline V gives CDR1 LGHDT, CDR2 YNNKEL (reference sequence). The CDR3 reads CASSQVGGAGDQPQHF. The CDR3 nucleotides are TGTGCCAGCAGCCAAGTAGGAGGGGCCGGAGATCAGCCCCAGCATTTT.

CDR3 amino acids: CASSGTAAGANVLTF. The CDR3 DNA reads TGTGCCAGCAGCGGGACAGCTGCTGGGGCCAACGTCCTGACTTTC. The chain uses TRBV2 and TRBJ2-6, with 7 bases aligning to TRBD1. J gave up 2 bases and V 6 bases, and 4 bases lay outside the gene matches. The CDR3 runs 15 residues. The germline CDR1 and CDR2 sequences are SNHLY and FYNNEI.

The chain is built from TRBV5-1 and TRBJ2-3; 11 bases fit TRBD2. The germline gives CDR1 SGHRS, CDR2 YFSETQ. The CDR3 runs to 18 residues. With 2 bases clipped from V and 0 bases from J, the junction kept 8 bases outside the gene matches. The CDR3 bases are TGCGCCAGCAGCTTTACTAGCGGGGGTGCGGTGAGCACAGATACGCAGTATTTT. Translation gives CASSFTSGGAVSTDTQYF.

The V call is TRBV2, the J call TRBJ1-3; D might be TRBD1 (6 bases). Germline V gene data show CDR1 as SNHLY and CDR2 as FYNNEI. Trimming took 8 bases from V and 2 from J, leaving 7 bases between them. CDR3 length: 12 residues. In DNA, the CDR3 is TGTGCCAGCTCAGGGGCTGGAAACACCATATATTTT. Translation gives CASSGAGNTIYF.

The chain employs TRBV5-1 and TRBJ2-3; D is ambiguous. This CDR3 contains 16 residues. The germline CDR1 and CDR2 sequences are SGHRS and YFSETQ. V gave up 0 bases and J gave up 1 base, with 12 bases separating them. The CDR3 loop is CASSLESVSGTDTQYF. CDR3 DNA sequence: TGCGCCAGCAGCTTGGAGTCGGTCTCTGGCACAGATACGCAGTATTTT.

The J gene is TRBJ2-1, the V gene TRBV7-2; 7 nucleotides line up with TRBD1. Germline V gene lookup returns CDR1 SGHTA and CDR2 FQGNSA. The junction had 13 bases not matched to a gene; V was cut back by 5 bases and J by 3 bases. The CDR3 spans 17 residues. The CDR3, as DNA: TGTGCCAGCAGCCTCCGGGCCCTAGGGGGCTTCTACAATGAGCAGTTCTTC. This sequence encodes CASSLRALGGFYNEQFF.

This chain joins TRBV7-8 and TRBJ2-7; D not resolved. The CDR3 sequence is 14 residues long. Germline lookup yields CDR1 SGHVS and CDR2 FQNEAQ. Trimming pared 4 bases from V and 0 bases from J, leaving 10 bases between. DNA of the CDR3: TGTGCCAGCAGCTGGCACCCAAGCTCCTACGAGCAGTACTTC. It codes for CASSWHPSSYEQYF.

This sequence joins TRBV11-2 and TRBJ2-1; D is undetermined. The CDR3 spans 11 residues. Germline V gene lookup returns CDR1 SGHAT and CDR2 FQNNGV. Trimming pared 5 bases from V and 11 bases from J, leaving 10 bases between. The CDR3 loop reads CASSPLLKQFF. In DNA, the CDR3 is TGTGCCAGCAGCCCCCTTCTTAAGCAGTTCTTC.